This T cell receptor (beta chain) is from a study of blood T cell repertoires in COVID-19. Overall study context: The United States, Italy and Spain were the sources of the acute and convalescent COVID-19 samples.

As originally analysed: By means of reference gene primer amplification, nucleated cell counts were estimated. Assay used: immunoSEQ multiplex PCR; TCRdb lists only in-frame clones, some missing. The DNA was the basis for D and trimming; V, J and clone size are from that table. The profile shows some 99,000 clones, over 75% of them singletons. There are 14 residues in the CDR3. Trimming left V 8 bases short and J 6 bases short, with 19 bases between. Germline values: CDR1 SEHNR, CDR2 FQNEAQ (reference sequence). The sequence was obtained from a woman of 80 years or more with acute or convalescent COVID-19. The sequenced sample consisted of peripheral blood. This chain uses TRBV7-9 with TRBJ1-2; D may be TRBD1 (6 bases). DNA of the CDR3: TGTGCCAGCGGACCACTAAGGGACATTCATGGCTACACCTTC. Amino acid sequence: CASGPLRDIHGYTF.